This TCR beta chain was profiled in a study of OX40 agonist ivuxolimab in advanced cancers. A note on this clone: The antigen is unknown.

Regarding the study as a whole: Both blood CD4+ and CD8+ T cells showed clonal growth by week 6 at 0.1 to 3.0 mg/kg.

Germline V lookup: CDR1 MNHNS, CDR2 SASEGT. The germline V and J ends were trimmed by 8 bases and 0 bases, with 16 bases remaining between them. The CDR3 contains 15 residues. Assay: immunoSEQ multiplex PCR; the TCRdb copy retains only in-frame clones and omits some. The profile shows about 37,000 clones, roughly 80% of them singletons. Cycle 7 day 1, cycle 4 day 1, and baseline were the timepoints at which blood was sampled. The chain carries TRBV6-1 and TRBJ1-1; D remains unclear. Source: CD4+ or CD8+ T cells sorted from blood, taken in a trial of the OX40 agonist ivuxolimab. This TCR was sampled from an adult with an advanced solid tumor such as melanoma, head and neck, liver or kidney cancer. Here the CDR3 DNA reads TGTGCCAGCTACCCTGGGTACAGTTTGAACACTGAAGCTTTCTTT. This codes for CASYPGYSLNTEAFF.